The T cell receptor beta chain under discussion was sequenced for a study of OX40 agonist ivuxolimab in advanced cancers. Only in-frame clones appear in the TCRdb table, and some are missing; sequencing was by immunoSEQ multiplex PCR. The sample consists of tens of thousands of clones, 88% of them appearing once. The CDR3 is 15 amino acids. From germline, CDR1 is SGDLS and CDR2 YYNGEE. The V and J ends lost 2 bases and 7 bases, in that order; junction bases with no gene match: 9. The V call is TRBV9, the J call TRBJ2-3; 8 nucleotides line up with TRBD1. The sequence was collected from an adult with an advanced solid tumor such as melanoma, head and neck, liver or kidney cancer. The sample was CD4+ or CD8+ T cells sorted from blood, taken in a trial of the OX40 agonist ivuxolimab. The CDR3 region is CASSVEAGQGNTQYF. DNA of the CDR3: TGTGCCAGCAGCGTCGAGGCCGGACAGGGCAATACGCAGTATTTT.